This entry lists 24 T cell receptor beta chains sequenced from one sample in a study of beta chain features in type 1 diabetes. General study findings and limits: All four CD4+ subsets of Type 1 diabetes patients contained TCRB CDR3s that were moderately but significantly shorter.

No antigen is known for these receptors. Every bit of the isolated RNA underwent reverse transcription, so sequencing read expressed TCRB transcripts. TCRdb's table, derived via immunoSEQ multiplex PCR, lists solely in-frame clones and lacks some. The sample records approximately 250,000 clones, 20% to 25% being singletons. The sample taken for sequencing was naive CD4+ T cells from blood. The receptor set was obtained from a woman in her thirties with type 1 diabetes.

This clone was recorded a few times. The V call is TRBV9, the J call TRBJ1-1; 7 bases align to TRBD1. The CDR3 contains 14 residues. The V gene end was trimmed by 4 bases and the J gene end by 1 base; junction bases not matched to a gene: 4. Germline loops: CDR1 SGDLS, CDR2 YYNGEE. The CDR3 is CASSKGTENTEAFF. Here the CDR3 DNA reads TGTGCCAGCAGCAAAGGGACAGAGAACACTGAAGCTTTCTTT.

V gene TRBV30 combines with J gene TRBJ2-4, with TRBD2 matching over 9 bases. J lost 7 bases, V lost 0 bases, and 7 bases had no gene match. The CDR3 runs to 15 residues. Germline values: CDR1 GTSNPN, CDR2 SVGIG (reference sequence). The CDR3, as DNA: TGTGCCTGGAGTGTATCGGGCGGGGGGGGCAACATTCAGTACTTC. Amino acid sequence: CAWSVSGGGGNIQYF.

The J gene is TRBJ2-1, the V gene TRBV5-6; TRBD2 agrees at 7 bases. Germline V CDR1 and CDR2: SGHDT, YYEEEE. With V trimmed by 5 bases and J by 5 bases, 7 bases remained unmatched. The CDR3 runs to 14 residues. The CDR3 region has the DNA TGTGCCAGCAGAAATACCGGGGGGAACAATGAGCAGTTCTTC. Translated: CASRNTGGNNEQFF.

This chain joins TRBV30 and TRBJ1-1; D is possibly TRBD1 (5 bases). The length of the CDR3 is 14 residues. CDR1 GTSNPN and CDR2 SVGIG come from the germline V gene (reference sequence). V dropped 2 bases and J dropped 4 bases, with 14 bases sitting between them. CDR3 in amino acids: CAWSPGRGITEAFF. CDR3 coding DNA: TGTGCCTGGAGTCCCGGACGGGGGATCACTGAAGCTTTCTTT.

This clone was detected only a few times. The V gene is TRBV30, the J gene TRBJ2-7, with D unresolved. Germline CDR1 GTSNPN, CDR2 SVGIG (reference sequence). The CDR3 covers 12 residues. The germline V and J ends were trimmed by 0 bases and 6 bases, with 9 bases remaining between them. CDR3 loop: CAWSVVAGEQYF. DNA for the CDR3: TGTGCCTGGAGTGTGGTGGCAGGCGAGCAGTACTTC.

This chain uses TRBV30 with TRBJ2-3, with TRBD2 as a possible D gene (6 bases). The CDR3 has 15 residues. The V gene lost 4 bases and the J gene lost 4 bases, with 18 bases spanning the gap. CDR1 and CDR2 from the germline V gene are GTSNPN and SVGIG (reference sequence). CDR3 loop: CAWNLGLSGADTQYF. The CDR3 nucleotides read TGTGCCTGGAACCTGGGACTCTCCGGGGCAGATACGCAGTATTTT.

J is TRBJ2-7 and V is TRBV7-2; 12 bases are shared with TRBD2. This CDR3 contains 14 residues. Per the germline V gene, CDR1 is SGHTA and CDR2 is FQGNSA. The V and J ends lost 6 bases and 2 bases, in that order; junction bases with no gene match: 2. The CDR3 region is CASRLAGGPYEQYF. DNA for the CDR3: TGTGCCAGCAGACTAGCGGGAGGCCCCTACGAGCAGTACTTC.

The genes are TRBV10-3 and TRBJ2-7; no firm D call. Trimming took off 4 bases at V and 6 bases at J, with 7 bases between the two ends. The length of the CDR3 is 11 residues. Germline V gene lookup returns CDR1 ENHRY and CDR2 SYGVKD. This CDR3 reads CAISATGEQYF. In DNA, the CDR3 is TGTGCCATCAGTGCGACTGGCGAGCAGTACTTC.

This clone showed up just a few times. The V and J genes are TRBV5-1 and TRBJ2-7; D is perhaps TRBD1 (5 bases). This CDR3 has 14 amino acids. V was shortened by 4 bases and J by 2 bases, with 13 bases between the two germline ends. Germline values: CDR1 SGHRS, CDR2 YFSETQ. The CDR3 DNA is TGCGCCAGCAGCGCGGACACGACGACCTACGAGCAGTACTTC. It yields the protein CASSADTTTYEQYF.

The rearrangement joins TRBV25-1 to TRBJ1-5; weak D call: TRBD1 (5 bases). CDR1 MGHDK and CDR2 SYGVNS come from the germline V gene. The V end was cut by 3 bases, the J end by 3 bases, with 12 bases between. The CDR3 has 15 amino acids. CDR3 in amino acids: CASSDHGQPNQPQHF. CDR3 sequence (DNA): TGTGCCAGCAGTGACCACGGACAACCCAATCAGCCCCAGCATTTT.

The rearrangement joins TRBV6-4 to TRBJ2-3, with 7 positions matching TRBD1. The germline V gene has CDR1 MRHNA and CDR2 SNTAGT. The CDR3 consists of 13 residues. V shed 5 bases and J 5 bases; nucleotides not matched to a gene: 4. The CDR3 spells CASSFYRGDTQYF. CDR3 nucleotides: TGTGCCAGCAGTTTTTACAGGGGAGATACGCAGTATTTT.

Here the CDR3 reads CASASRQGINRNYGYTF. CDR3 nucleotides: TGTGCTAGTGCTTCCAGACAGGGGATTAATCGGAACTATGGCTACACCTTC. The genes are TRBV12-5 and TRBJ1-2, with 8 bases matching TRBD1. CDR1 LGHNT and CDR2 FRNRAP come from the germline V gene. Trimming took 7 bases from V and 2 from J; bases not matched to a gene: 15. The CDR3 has 17 residues.

The rearrangement joins TRBV19 to TRBJ1-5; D call uncertain. CDR1 LNHDA and CDR2 SQIVND come from the germline V gene (reference sequence). The CDR3 length is 12 residues. V was trimmed by 4 bases and J by 5 bases, leaving 6 bases between them. In DNA form, the CDR3 reads TGTGCCAGTAGTAGAGGAGATCAGCCCCAGCATTTT. Translation gives CASSRGDQPQHF.

V and J are TRBV4-1 and TRBJ2-5; D perhaps matches TRBD2 (5 bases). The CDR3 has 14 amino acids. Trimming left V 4 bases short and J 5 bases short, with 14 bases between. In germline, CDR1 is MGHRA, CDR2 YSYEKL. In DNA form, the CDR3 reads TGCGCCAGCAGCCCCGGGGAAGGACGGGAGACCCAGTACTTC. As protein: CASSPGEGRETQYF.

The chain carries TRBV28 and TRBJ2-7, with D tentatively TRBD2 (6 bases). Trimming took off 4 bases at V and 4 bases at J, with 14 bases between the two ends. The CDR3 contains 14 residues. CDR1 is MDHEN, CDR2 SYDVKM, per germline. The CDR3, as DNA: TGTGCCAGCAGTTCGGCGTGGGGGGAATACGAGCAGTACTTC. The encoded protein is CASSSAWGEYEQYF.

Points on this clone: The same CDR3 can be traced to other DNA sequences in this sample. The V call is TRBV11-2, the J call TRBJ2-7; D is unresolved. There are 11 residues in the CDR3. Germline CDR1 and CDR2: SGHAT and FQNNGV. V was cut by 3 bases and J by 4 bases, with 4 bases left in between. The CDR3, as DNA: TGTGCCAGCAGCTTTCATTACGAGCAGTACTTC. Translated, it gives CASSFHYEQYF.

This chain connects TRBV7-9 to TRBJ2-5, with D perhaps TRBD1 (5 bases). The CDR3 totals 14 residues. With 3 bases removed from V and 2 bases from J, the gap between germline ends came to 10 bases. Germline CDR1 SEHNR, CDR2 FQNEAQ (reference sequence). CDR3 coding DNA: TGTGCCAGCAGCTTCGAGGCAGGGCAAGAGACCCAGTACTTC. It translates to CASSFEAGQETQYF. The full variable domain, completed using reference TRBV7-9 and TRBJ2-5, is DTGVSQNPRHKITKRGQNVTFRCDPISEHNRLYWYRQTLGQGPEFLTYFQNEAQLEKSRLLSDRFSAERPKGSFSTLEIQRTEQGDSAMYLCASSFEAGQETQYFGPGTRLLVL.

The chain employs TRBV5-4 and TRBJ2-1, with 9 positions matching TRBD2. The germline gives CDR1 SGHNT, CDR2 YYREEE (reference sequence). CDR3 size: 14 residues. The V and J ends lost 6 bases and 4 bases, in that order; junction bases with no gene match: 5. As DNA, the CDR3 is TGTGCCAGCAACTTAGCGGGAGATTACAATGAGCAGTTCTTC. This gives the protein CASNLAGDYNEQFF.

V and J are TRBV6-5 and TRBJ1-5, with 7 bases matching TRBD1. V lost 0 bases, J lost 7 bases, and 6 bases stayed unmatched. The CDR3 runs to 15 residues. In germline, CDR1 is MNHEY, CDR2 SVGAGI. CDR3 region: CASSYSNRGGQPQHF. The CDR3 nucleotides read TGTGCCAGCAGTTACTCGAACAGGGGTGGGCAGCCCCAGCATTTT.

V is TRBV30 and J is TRBJ2-7, with a weak D call TRBD1 (6 bases). The V gene lost 2 bases and the J gene lost 4 bases, with 12 bases spanning the gap. This CDR3 contains 13 residues. Looked up from germline, CDR1 is GTSNPN and CDR2 is SVGIG (reference sequence). The CDR3 DNA follows: TGTGCCTGGAGTCAACTCAGGGGATACGAGCAGTACTTC. It encodes CAWSQLRGYEQYF. The full variable domain, with the rest looked up from reference TRBV30 and TRBJ2-7, is SQTIHQWPATLVQPVGSPLSLECTVEGTSNPNLYWYRQAAGRGLQLLFYSVGIGQISSEVPQNLSASRPQDRQFILSSKKLLLSDSGFYLCAWSQLRGYEQYFGPGTRLTVT.

This clone was picked up a small number of times. The chain couples TRBV5-1 to TRBJ2-7; 11 nucleotides match TRBD2. The trim removed 3 bases at V and 0 bases at J, leaving 11 bases unmatched. Germline CDR1 is SGHRS and CDR2 is YFSETQ. The CDR3 has 18 amino acids. This CDR3 is CASSSGTSGVQPSYEQYF. The CDR3 coding sequence is TGCGCCAGCAGCTCCGGGACTAGCGGAGTACAACCCTCCTACGAGCAGTACTTC.

This clone was observed a handful of times. The chain combines TRBV21-1 with TRBJ2-5; the table's D call, TRBD2, has no DNA check behind it. TRBV21-1 is flagged as a pseudogene. The CDR3 is 17 residues long. CDR3 DNA: TGTGCCAGCAGCAAATTGGGTGGGACTAGCGCCCAAGAGACCCAGTACTTC. As protein: CASSKLGGTSAQETQYF.

The CDR3 region is CSVGVTGLGEKLFF. The CDR3 DNA is TGCAGCGTTGGGGTAACAGGGTTAGGGGAAAAACTGTTTTTT. The chain recombines TRBV29-1 with TRBJ1-4, with a tentative D call TRBD1 (6 bases). Germline V gene lookup returns CDR1 SQVTM and CDR2 ANQGSEA. The CDR3 consists of 14 residues. Trimming pared 4 bases from V and 8 bases from J, leaving 17 bases between. The full variable domain, its missing parts supplied by reference TRBV29-1 and TRBJ1-4, is SAVISQKPSRDICQRGTSLTIQCQVDSQVTMMFWYRQQPGQSLTLIATANQGSEATYESGFVIDKFPISRPNLTFSTLTVSNMSPEDSSIYLCSVGVTGLGEKLFFGSGTQLSVL.

The rearrangement joins TRBV5-4 to TRBJ2-7, with 8 bases that match TRBD2. The CDR3 is made up of 16 amino acids. With V trimmed by 0 bases and J by 7 bases, 12 bases remained unmatched. Germline V gene sequence: CDR1 SGHNT, CDR2 YYREEE (reference sequence). CDR3: CASSLDAAGGSREQYF. Here the CDR3 DNA reads TGTGCCAGCAGCTTGGATGCCGCGGGAGGCTCCAGGGAGCAGTACTTC.